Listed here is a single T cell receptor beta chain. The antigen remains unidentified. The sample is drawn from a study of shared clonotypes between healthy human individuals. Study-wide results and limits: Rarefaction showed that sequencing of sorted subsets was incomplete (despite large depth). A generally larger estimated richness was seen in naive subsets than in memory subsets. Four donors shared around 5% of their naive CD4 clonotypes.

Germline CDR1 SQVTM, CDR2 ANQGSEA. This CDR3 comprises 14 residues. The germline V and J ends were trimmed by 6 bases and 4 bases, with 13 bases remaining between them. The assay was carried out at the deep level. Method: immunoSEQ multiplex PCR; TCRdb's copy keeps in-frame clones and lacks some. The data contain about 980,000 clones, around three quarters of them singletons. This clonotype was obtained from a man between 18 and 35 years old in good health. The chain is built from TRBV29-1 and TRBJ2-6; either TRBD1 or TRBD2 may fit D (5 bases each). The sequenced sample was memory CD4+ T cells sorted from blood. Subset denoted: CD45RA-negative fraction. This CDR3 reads CSVRTGPGANVLTF. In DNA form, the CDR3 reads TGCAGCGTCCGGACGGGGCCCGGGGCCAACGTCCTGACTTTC.